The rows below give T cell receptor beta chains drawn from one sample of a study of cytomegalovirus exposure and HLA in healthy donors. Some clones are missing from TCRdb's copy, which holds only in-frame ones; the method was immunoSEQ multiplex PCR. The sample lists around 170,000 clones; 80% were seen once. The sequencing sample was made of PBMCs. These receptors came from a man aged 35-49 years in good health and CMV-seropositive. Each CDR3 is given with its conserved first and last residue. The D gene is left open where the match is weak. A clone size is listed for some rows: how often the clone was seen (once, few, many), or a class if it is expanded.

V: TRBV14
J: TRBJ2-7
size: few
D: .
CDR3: CASSQDYSYSYEQYF
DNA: TGTGCCAGCAGCCAAGATTACAGTTACTCCTACGAGCAGTACTTC

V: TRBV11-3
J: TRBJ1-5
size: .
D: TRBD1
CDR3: CASSCRQGADQPQHF
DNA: TGTGCCAGCAGTTGTAGACAGGGGGCTGATCAGCCCCAGCATTTT

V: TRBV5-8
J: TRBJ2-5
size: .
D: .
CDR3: CAIGNGGGASETQYF
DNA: TGTGCCATCGGTAACGGTGGGGGGGCTTCAGAGACCCAGTACTTC

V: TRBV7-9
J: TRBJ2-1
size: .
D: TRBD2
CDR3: CASSPRTSGGPYNEQFF
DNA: TGTGCCAGCAGCCCTAGGACTAGCGGGGGCCCCTACAATGAGCAGTTCTTC

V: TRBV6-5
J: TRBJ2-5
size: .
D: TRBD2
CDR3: CASSYGGGGKRTQYF
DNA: TGTGCCAGCAGTTACGGAGGCGGGGGTAAGAGGACCCAGTACTTC

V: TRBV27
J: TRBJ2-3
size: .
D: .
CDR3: CASSLRGSSTDTQYF
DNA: TGTGCCAGCAGTTTAAGGGGGTCTAGCACAGATACGCAGTATTTT

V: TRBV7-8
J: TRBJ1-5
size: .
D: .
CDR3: CASSSDAGVSNQPQHF
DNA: TGTGCCAGCAGCTCAGATGCAGGGGTAAGCAATCAGCCCCAGCATTTT

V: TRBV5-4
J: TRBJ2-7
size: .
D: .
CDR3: CASSLGAGLNEQYF
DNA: TGTGCCAGCAGCCTTGGGGCAGGGTTGAACGAGCAGTACTTC

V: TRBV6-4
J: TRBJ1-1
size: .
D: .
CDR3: CASRLFGGSEAFF
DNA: TGTGCCAGCAGATTATTCGGTGGGAGTGAAGCTTTCTTT

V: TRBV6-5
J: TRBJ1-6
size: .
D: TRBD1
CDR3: CASRPTGGPLHF
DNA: TGTGCCAGCAGGCCGACAGGGGGGCCACTCCACTTT

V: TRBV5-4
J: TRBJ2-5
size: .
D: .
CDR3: CASSLIPGTPFQETQYF
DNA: TGTGCCAGCAGCTTAATTCCCGGGACACCTTTTCAAGAGACCCAGTACTTC

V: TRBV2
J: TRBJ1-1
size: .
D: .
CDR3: CASRGGRVTEAFF
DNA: TGTGCCAGCAGGGGGGGAAGAGTGACTGAAGCTTTCTTT

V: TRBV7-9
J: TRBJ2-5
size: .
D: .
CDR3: CASSFGRDQETQYF
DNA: TGTGCCAGCAGCTTCGGGCGGGACCAAGAGACCCAGTACTTC

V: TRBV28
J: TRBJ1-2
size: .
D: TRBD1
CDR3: CASSLEGQGLNYGYTF
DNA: TGTGCCAGCAGTTTAGAAGGACAGGGCCTTAACTATGGCTACACCTTC

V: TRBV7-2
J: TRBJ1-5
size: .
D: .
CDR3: CASSLDGDNQPQHF
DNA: TGTGCCAGCAGCTTAGACGGGGACAATCAGCCCCAGCATTTT

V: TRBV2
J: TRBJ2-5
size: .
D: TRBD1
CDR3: CASALRGQGMGETQYF
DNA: TGTGCCAGCGCCCTAAGGGGACAGGGAATGGGAGAGACCCAGTACTTC

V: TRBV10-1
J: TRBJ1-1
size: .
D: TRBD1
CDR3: CASSSTGYTEAFF
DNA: TGCGCCAGCAGTTCGACAGGGTATACTGAAGCTTTCTTT

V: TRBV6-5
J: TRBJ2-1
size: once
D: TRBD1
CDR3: CASSYSWTGVLEQFF
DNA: TGTGCCAGCAGTTACTCGTGGACAGGGGTTCTTGAGCAGTTCTTC

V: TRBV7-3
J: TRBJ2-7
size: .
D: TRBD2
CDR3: CASSLMGLAGLPHEQYF
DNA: TGTGCCAGCAGCTTAATGGGACTAGCGGGGTTACCCCACGAGCAGTACTTC

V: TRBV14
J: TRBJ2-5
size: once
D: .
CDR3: CASSPTGVWETQYF
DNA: TGTGCCAGCAGCCCGACCGGGGTTTGGGAGACCCAGTACTTC

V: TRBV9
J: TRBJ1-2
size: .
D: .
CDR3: CASSVDRANYGYTF
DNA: TGTGCCAGCAGCGTAGACAGAGCTAACTATGGCTACACCTTC

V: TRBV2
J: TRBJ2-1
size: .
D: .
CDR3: CASSTATSYNEQFF
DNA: TGTGCCAGCAGCACAGCCACCTCCTACAATGAGCAGTTCTTC

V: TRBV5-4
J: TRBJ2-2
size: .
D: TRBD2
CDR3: CASSPLGLAGAGELFF
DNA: TGTGCCAGCAGCCCCCTTGGACTAGCGGGGGCCGGGGAGCTGTTTTTT

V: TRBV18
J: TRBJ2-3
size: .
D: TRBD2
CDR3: CASSSLTLAGGTTDTQYF
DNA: TGTGCCAGCTCATCTCTCACTCTAGCGGGGGGTACCACAGATACGCAGTATTTT

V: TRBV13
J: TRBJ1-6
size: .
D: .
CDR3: CASSLSAAGTLNSPLHF
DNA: TGTGCCAGCAGCTTATCCGCCGCCGGGACTCTTAATTCACCCCTCCACTTT

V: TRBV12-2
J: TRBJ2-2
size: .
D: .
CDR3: CASRLDGTVNTGELFF
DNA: TGTGCAAGTCGCTTAGACGGAACAGTAAACACCGGGGAGCTGTTTTTT

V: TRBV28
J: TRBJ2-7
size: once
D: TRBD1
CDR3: CASSFSFEGASYF
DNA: TGTGCCAGCAGTTTTAGTTTCGAGGGGGCGTCGTACTTC

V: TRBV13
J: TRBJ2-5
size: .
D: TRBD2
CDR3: CASSIPGLDWKTQYF
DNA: TGTGCCAGCAGCATACCGGGACTAGATTGGAAGACCCAGTACTTC

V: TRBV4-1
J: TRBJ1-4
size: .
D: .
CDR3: CASSQVRGSFQKLFF
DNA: TGCGCCAGCAGCCAAGTAAGGGGTTCGTTTCAAAAACTGTTTTTT

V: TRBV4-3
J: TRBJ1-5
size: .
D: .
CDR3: CASSQDSDSRQPQHF
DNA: TGCGCCAGCAGCCAAGACTCGGACAGCCGTCAGCCCCAGCATTTT

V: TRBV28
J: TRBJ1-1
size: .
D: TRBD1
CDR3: CASSQTGLETEAFF
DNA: TGTGCCAGCAGTCAGACAGGGCTAGAAACTGAAGCTTTCTTT

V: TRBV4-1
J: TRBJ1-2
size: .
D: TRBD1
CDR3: CASSQEGDRANYGYTF
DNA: TGCGCCAGCAGCCAAGAGGGGGACAGGGCGAACTATGGCTACACCTTC

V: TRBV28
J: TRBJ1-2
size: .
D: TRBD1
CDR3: CASSTGQGLGYGYTF
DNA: TGTGCCAGCAGTACGGGACAGGGCTTAGGCTATGGCTACACCTTC

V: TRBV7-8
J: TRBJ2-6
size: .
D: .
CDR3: CASSLPGGFSGANVLTF
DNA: TGTGCCAGCAGCTTACCAGGGGGGTTCTCTGGGGCCAACGTCCTGACTTTC

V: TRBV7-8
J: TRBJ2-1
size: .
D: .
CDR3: CASSLAGASNEQFF
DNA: TGTGCCAGCAGCTTAGCAGGCGCTAGTAATGAGCAGTTCTTC

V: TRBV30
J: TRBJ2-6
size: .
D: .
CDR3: CAWITGKIGGANVLTF
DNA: TGTGCTTGGATTACAGGGAAGATAGGCGGGGCCAACGTCCTGACTTTC

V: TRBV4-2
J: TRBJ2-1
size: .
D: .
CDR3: CASSQEPTLGYNEQFF
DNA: TGTGCCAGCAGCCAAGAGCCTACGCTCGGCTACAATGAGCAGTTCTTC

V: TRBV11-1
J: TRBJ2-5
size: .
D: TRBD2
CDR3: CASSSWTSRKETQYF
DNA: TGTGCCAGCAGCTCCTGGACTAGCCGCAAAGAGACCCAGTACTTC

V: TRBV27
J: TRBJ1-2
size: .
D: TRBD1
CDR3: CASSLRTPGQGATYGYTF
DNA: TGTGCCAGCAGTTTACGAACCCCCGGGCAGGGGGCGACCTATGGCTACACCTTC

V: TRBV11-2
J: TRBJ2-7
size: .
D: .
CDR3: CASSLVVGGSYEQYF
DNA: TGTGCCAGCAGCTTAGTAGTTGGAGGGAGTTACGAGCAGTACTTC

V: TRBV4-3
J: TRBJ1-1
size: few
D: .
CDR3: CASSQGGLTEAFF
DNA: TGCGCCAGCAGCCAAGGAGGGCTCACTGAAGCTTTCTTT

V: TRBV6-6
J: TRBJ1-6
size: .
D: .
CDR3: CASSYWAGSSSPLHF
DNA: TGTGCCAGCAGTTACTGGGCAGGGTCAAGCTCACCCCTCCACTTT

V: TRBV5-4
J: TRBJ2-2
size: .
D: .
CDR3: CASSLGGLLWTGELFF
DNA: TGTGCCAGCAGCTTAGGGGGTCTCCTTTGGACCGGGGAGCTGTTTTTT

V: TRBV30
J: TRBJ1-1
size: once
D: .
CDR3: CAWSVRVTEAFF
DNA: TGTGCCTGGAGTGTACGGGTAACTGAAGCTTTCTTT

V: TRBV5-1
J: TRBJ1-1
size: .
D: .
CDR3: CASSLNGGTEAFF
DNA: TGCGCCAGCAGCTTAAATGGGGGGACTGAAGCTTTCTTT

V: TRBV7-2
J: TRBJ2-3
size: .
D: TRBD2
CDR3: CASSTSSGGPDTQYF
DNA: TGTGCCAGCAGCACTAGTAGCGGGGGTCCGGATACGCAGTATTTT

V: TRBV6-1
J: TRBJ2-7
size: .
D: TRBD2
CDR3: CASSVAGGRHEQYF
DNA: TGTGCCAGCAGTGTCGCTGGCGGGAGACACGAGCAGTACTTC

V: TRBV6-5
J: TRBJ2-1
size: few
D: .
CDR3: CASSYSQGGNEQFF
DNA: TGTGCCAGCAGTTACTCACAGGGTGGCAATGAGCAGTTCTTC

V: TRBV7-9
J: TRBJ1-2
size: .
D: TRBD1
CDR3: CASSSGQDAYGYTF
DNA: TGTGCCAGCAGCTCGGGACAGGACGCCTATGGCTACACCTTC

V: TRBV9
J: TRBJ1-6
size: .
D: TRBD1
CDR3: CASSPEGQGEEPLHF
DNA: TGTGCCAGCAGCCCTGAGGGACAGGGGGAAGAACCCCTCCACTTT

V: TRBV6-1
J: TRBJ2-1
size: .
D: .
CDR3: CASSVTTGSYNEQFF
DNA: TGTGCCAGCAGCGTGACTACAGGGTCCTACAATGAGCAGTTCTTC

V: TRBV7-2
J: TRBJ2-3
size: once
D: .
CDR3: CASSFPERRDTQYF
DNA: TGTGCCAGCAGCTTCCCGGAGAGAAGAGATACGCAGTATTTT

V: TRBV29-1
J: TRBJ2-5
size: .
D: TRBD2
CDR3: CSVEDGTSGGETQYF
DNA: TGCAGCGTTGAAGATGGGACTAGCGGGGGAGAGACCCAGTACTTC